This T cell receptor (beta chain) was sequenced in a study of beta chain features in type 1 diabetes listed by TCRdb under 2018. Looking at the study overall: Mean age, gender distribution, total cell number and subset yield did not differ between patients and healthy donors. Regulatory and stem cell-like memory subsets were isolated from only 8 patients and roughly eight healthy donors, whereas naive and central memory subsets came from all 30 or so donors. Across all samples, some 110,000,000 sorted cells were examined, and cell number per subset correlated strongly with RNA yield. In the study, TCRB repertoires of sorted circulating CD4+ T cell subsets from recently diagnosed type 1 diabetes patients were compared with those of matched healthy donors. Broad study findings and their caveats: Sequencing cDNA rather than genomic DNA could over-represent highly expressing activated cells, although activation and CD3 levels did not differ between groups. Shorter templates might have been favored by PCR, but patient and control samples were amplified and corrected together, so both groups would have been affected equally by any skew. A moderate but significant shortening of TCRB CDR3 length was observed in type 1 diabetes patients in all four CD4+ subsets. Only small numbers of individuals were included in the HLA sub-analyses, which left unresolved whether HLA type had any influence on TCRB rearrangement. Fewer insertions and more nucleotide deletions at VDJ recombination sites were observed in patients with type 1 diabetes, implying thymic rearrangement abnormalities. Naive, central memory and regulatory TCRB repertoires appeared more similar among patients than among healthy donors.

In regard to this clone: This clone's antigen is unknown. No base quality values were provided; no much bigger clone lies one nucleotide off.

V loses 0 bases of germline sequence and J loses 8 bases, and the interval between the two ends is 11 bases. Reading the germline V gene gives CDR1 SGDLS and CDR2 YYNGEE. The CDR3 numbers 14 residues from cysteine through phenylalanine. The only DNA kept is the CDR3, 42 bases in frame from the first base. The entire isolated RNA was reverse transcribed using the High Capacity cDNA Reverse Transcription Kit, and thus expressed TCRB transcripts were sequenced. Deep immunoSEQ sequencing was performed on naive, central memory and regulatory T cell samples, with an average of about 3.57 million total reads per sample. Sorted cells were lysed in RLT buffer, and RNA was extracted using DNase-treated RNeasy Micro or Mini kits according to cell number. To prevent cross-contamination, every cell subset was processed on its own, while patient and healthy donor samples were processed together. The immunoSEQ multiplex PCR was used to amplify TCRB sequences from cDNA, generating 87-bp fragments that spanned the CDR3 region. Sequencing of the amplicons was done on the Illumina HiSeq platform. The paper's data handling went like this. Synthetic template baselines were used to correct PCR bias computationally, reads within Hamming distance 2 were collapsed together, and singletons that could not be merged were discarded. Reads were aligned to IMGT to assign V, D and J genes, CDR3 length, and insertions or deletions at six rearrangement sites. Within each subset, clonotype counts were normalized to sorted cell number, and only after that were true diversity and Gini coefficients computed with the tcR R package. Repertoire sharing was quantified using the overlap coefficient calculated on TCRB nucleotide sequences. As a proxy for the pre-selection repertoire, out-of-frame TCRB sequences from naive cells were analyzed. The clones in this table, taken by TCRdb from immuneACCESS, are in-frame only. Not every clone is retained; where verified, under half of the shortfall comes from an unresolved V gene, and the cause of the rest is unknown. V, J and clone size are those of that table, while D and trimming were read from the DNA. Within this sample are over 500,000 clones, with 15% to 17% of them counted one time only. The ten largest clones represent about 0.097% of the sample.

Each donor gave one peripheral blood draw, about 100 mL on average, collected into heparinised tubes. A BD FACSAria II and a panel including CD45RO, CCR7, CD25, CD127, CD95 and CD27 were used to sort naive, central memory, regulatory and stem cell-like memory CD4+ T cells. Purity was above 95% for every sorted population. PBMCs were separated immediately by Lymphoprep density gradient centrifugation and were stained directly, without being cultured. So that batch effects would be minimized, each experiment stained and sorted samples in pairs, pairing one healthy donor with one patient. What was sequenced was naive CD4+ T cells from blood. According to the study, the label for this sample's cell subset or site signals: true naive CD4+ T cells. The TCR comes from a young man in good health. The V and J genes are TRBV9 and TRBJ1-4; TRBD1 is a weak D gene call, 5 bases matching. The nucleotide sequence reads TGTGCCAGCAGCGTAGGGTCAGGGAGGGAAAAACTGTTTTTT. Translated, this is CASSVGSGREKLFF.